A single sample gave rise to the 5 T cell receptor beta chains below, sequenced in a study of blood T cell repertoires in COVID-19 (TCRdb year 2020). Preparation of the library involved the immunoSEQ multiplex PCR assay. TCRdb limited this immuneACCESS table to in-frame rearrangements with V and J called. A share of clones is missing; checked studies link under half to unresolved V genes, and the rest is unexplained. The sample contains about 45,000 clones, roughly 63% of them found a single time. 6.2% of the sample is in the top ten clones. Material: peripheral blood. Receptors were obtained from an older man with acute or convalescent COVID-19.

The chain employs TRBV5-4 and TRBJ2-7; 8 bases agree with TRBD1. Germline lookup yields CDR1 SGHNT and CDR2 YYREEE (reference sequence). The CDR3 has 14 residues. The trim removed 0 bases at V and 4 bases at J, leaving 3 bases unmatched. The CDR3 bases are TGTGCCAGCAGCTTGGGGACAGGGCGGTACGAGCAGTACTTC. This gives the protein CASSLGTGRYEQYF.

The chain carries TRBV19 and TRBJ2-7, with D possibly being TRBD2 (5 bases). Per germline, CDR1 LNHDA and CDR2 SQIVND (reference sequence). This CDR3 is built from 13 residues. V was pared by 3 bases and J by 3 bases, with 9 bases between. The CDR3 protein is CASSMGAGYEQYF. The DNA of the CDR3 is TGTGCCAGTAGTATGGGAGCAGGCTACGAGCAGTACTTC. The variable domain in full, completed from reference TRBV19 and TRBJ2-7, reads DGGITQSPKYLFRKEGQNVTLSCEQNLNHDAMYWYRQDPGQGLRLIYYSQIVNDFQKGDIAEGYSVSREKKESFPLTVTSAQKNPTAFYLCASSMGAGYEQYFGPGTRLTVT.

The chain recombines TRBV4-1 with TRBJ2-3, with D unresolved. Germline lookup yields CDR1 MGHRA and CDR2 YSYEKL. This CDR3 has 13 residues. Trimming took 3 bases from V and 12 from J, leaving 16 bases between them. The CDR3 nucleotides are TGCGCCAGCAGCCATTCTTCTGAGCGCCGACAGTATTTT. Translation gives CASSHSSERRQYF.

The CDR3: CASSYHHRDRNQPQHF. CDR3 coding DNA: TGTGCCAGTAGCTACCATCACCGGGACAGGAATCAGCCCCAGCATTTT. The gene calls are TRBV19 and TRBJ1-5, with TRBD1 matching over 8 bases. Germline trimming cut 6 bases from V and 4 bases from J; bases unmatched to any gene: 11. CDR1 and CDR2 (germline): LNHDA, SQIVND (reference sequence). The CDR3 has 16 residues.

CDR3 sequence reads: CASSVSDNTEAFF. CDR3 sequence (DNA): TGCGCCAGCAGCGTCAGCGACAACACTGAAGCTTTCTTT. V and J are TRBV5-1 and TRBJ1-1, with D uncertain. Germline CDR1 and CDR2: SGHRS and YFSETQ. Trimming cost V 4 bases and J 2 bases, with 9 bases left between them. This CDR3 region has 13 residues.